This TCR beta chain emerged from a study of blood T cell repertoires in COVID-19. At the level of the study: Material from acute and convalescent COVID-19 was sourced from the United States, Italy and Spain. PBMCs, B-cell-depleted T cells, or T cells were the source of the cDNA or gDNA that made up the material.

The CDR3 covers 14 residues. V shed 0 bases and J shed 6 bases, with 11 bases lying between them. Germline V CDR1 and CDR2: SGDLS, YYNGEE. Method: immunoSEQ multiplex PCR; TCRdb's copy keeps in-frame clones and lacks some. The table shows about 150,000 clones, with about 85% occurring only once. Participants were aged about 18 to 90 years, lived in about 26 US areas, and enrolled virtually. Before being deemed recovered, Cohort 3 donors had two negative PCRs, clearance, or symptom resolution. The sequence was obtained from a woman aged 40 to 55 who had recovered from COVID-19. The V gene is TRBV9, the J gene TRBJ2-3; D may be TRBD1 (5 bases). The sequenced sample consisted of PBMCs or T cells enriched from blood (not recorded which). The CDR3 spells CASSVETDLDTQYF. The CDR3 nucleotides are TGTGCCAGCAGCGTAGAGACAGACTTGGATACGCAGTATTTT.